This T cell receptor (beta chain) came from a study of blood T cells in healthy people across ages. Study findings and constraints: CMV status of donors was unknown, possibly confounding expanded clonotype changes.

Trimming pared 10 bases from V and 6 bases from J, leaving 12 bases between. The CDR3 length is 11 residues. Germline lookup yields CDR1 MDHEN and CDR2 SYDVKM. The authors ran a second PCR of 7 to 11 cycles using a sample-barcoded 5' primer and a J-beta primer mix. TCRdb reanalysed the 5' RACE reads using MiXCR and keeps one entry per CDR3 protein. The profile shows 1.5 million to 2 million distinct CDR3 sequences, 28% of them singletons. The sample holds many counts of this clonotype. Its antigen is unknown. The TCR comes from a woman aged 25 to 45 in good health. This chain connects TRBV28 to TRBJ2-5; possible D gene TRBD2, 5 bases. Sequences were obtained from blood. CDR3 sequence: CAITAGKTQYF. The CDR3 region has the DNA TGTGCCATCACCGCCGGGAAGACCCAGTACTTC. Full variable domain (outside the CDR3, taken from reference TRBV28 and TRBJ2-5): DVKVTQSSRYLVKRTGEKVFLECVQDMDHENMFWYRQDPGLGLRLIYFSYDVKMKEKGDIPEGYSVSREKKERFSLILESASTNQTSMYLCAITAGKTQYFGPGTRLLVL.